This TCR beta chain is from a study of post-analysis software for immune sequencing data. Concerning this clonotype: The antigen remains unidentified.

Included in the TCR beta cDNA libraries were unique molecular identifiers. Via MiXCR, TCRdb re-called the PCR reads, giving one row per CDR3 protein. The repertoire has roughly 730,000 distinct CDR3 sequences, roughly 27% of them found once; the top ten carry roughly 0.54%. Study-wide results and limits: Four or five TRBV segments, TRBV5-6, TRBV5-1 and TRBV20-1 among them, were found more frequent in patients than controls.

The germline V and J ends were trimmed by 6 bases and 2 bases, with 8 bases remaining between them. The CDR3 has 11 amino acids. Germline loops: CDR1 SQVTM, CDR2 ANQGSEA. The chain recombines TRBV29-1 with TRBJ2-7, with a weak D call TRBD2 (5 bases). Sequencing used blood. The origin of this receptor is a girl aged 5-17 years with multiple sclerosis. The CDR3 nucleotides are TGCAGCGTGAGGGTGACCTACGAGCAGTACTTC. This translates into CSVRVTYEQYF.